This entry lists 23 T cell receptor beta chains sequenced from one sample in a study of T cell changes during pregnancy in multiple sclerosis. Assay: immunoSEQ multiplex PCR; the TCRdb copy retains only in-frame clones and omits some. The table lists 100,000 or so clones, 80% to 95% of them singletons. Sample: peripheral blood, taken after pregnancy. These receptor sequences come from a female donor with multiple sclerosis, enrolled in a pregnancy study.

This chain uses TRBV14 with TRBJ1-2; 7 bases are shared with TRBD1. The CDR3 loop spans 12 amino acids. Germline CDR1 reads SGHDN; CDR2 reads FVKESK. Unmatched junction bases numbered 5, after V lost 9 bases and J lost 4 bases. The CDR3: CARVHRGYGYTF. DNA for the CDR3: TGTGCCAGGGTTCACAGGGGCTATGGCTACACCTTC. Full variable domain (remainder filled in from reference TRBV14 and TRBJ1-2): EAGVTQFPSHSVIEKGQTVTLRCDPISGHDNLYWYRRVMGKEIKFLLHFVKESKQDESGMPNNRFLAERTGGTYSTLKVQPAELEDSGVYFCARVHRGYGYTFGSGTRLTVV.

The rearrangement links TRBV28 to TRBJ1-3; D ambiguous. CDR1 is MDHEN and CDR2 is SYDVKM in the germline V gene. This CDR3 comprises 11 residues. The CDR3 DNA is TGTGTGTCAAACTCTGGAAACACCATATATTTT. It specifies CVSNSGNTIYF.

This clone appeared a single time. This chain joins TRBV10-3 and TRBJ1-3; tentative D call: TRBD1 (5 bases). This CDR3 is built from 13 residues. Germline V lookup: CDR1 ENHRY, CDR2 SYGVKD. Between the trimmed V and J ends, which lost 3 bases and 3 bases, there was a span of 6 bases. The CDR3 sequence is CAISDRDGNTIYF. The CDR3 DNA reads as TGTGCCATCAGTGACAGGGATGGAAACACCATATATTTT.

The chain recombines TRBV5-5 with TRBJ2-1; 7 positions agree with TRBD2. CDR3 length: 15 residues. Germline V lookup: CDR1 SGHKS, CDR2 YYEKEE (reference sequence). Germline trimming cut 3 bases from V and 1 base from J; bases unmatched to any gene: 4. The CDR3 DNA is TGTGCCAGCAGCTCCGGGACTACGTCCTACAATGAGCAGTTCTTC. Its translation is CASSSGTTSYNEQFF.

The J gene is TRBJ2-7, the V gene TRBV6-6; D is possibly TRBD2 (6 bases). The CDR3 consists of 14 residues. Trimming removed 6 bases at V and 0 bases at J, with 12 bases between. Germline assignment: CDR1 MNHNY and CDR2 SVGAGI (reference sequence). CDR3 sequence (DNA): TGTGCCAGCAGACCGGGACTCAGCTCCTACGAGCAGTACTTC. Translated: CASRPGLSSYEQYF.

The chain has TRBV27 and TRBJ2-4; D uncertain. Trimming cost V 10 bases and J 0 bases, with 4 bases left between them. This CDR3 spans 11 amino acids. Germline V gene lookup returns CDR1 MNHEY and CDR2 SMNVEV (reference sequence). The CDR3 DNA reads as TGTGCCACCTTAGCCAAAAACATTCAGTACTTC. The encoded protein is CATLAKNIQYF.

The chain is built from TRBV28 and TRBJ1-1, with D perhaps matching TRBD1 (5 bases). Germline V gene sequence: CDR1 MDHEN, CDR2 SYDVKM. V was trimmed by 7 bases and J by 5 bases, leaving 8 bases between them. The CDR3 consists of 11 residues. The DNA for the CDR3 is TGTGCCAGCAACGGGGGGACTGAAGCTTTCTTT. This sequence encodes CASNGGTEAFF.

This clone was seen only once. V is TRBV19 and J is TRBJ2-1; D is unresolved. Trimming removed 2 bases from V and 4 bases from J, with 6 bases in between. CDR1 LNHDA and CDR2 SQIVND come from the germline V gene (reference sequence). CDR3 length: 13 residues. The CDR3 loop reads CASSIFQYNEQFF. The CDR3, as DNA: TGTGCCAGTAGTATATTTCAATACAATGAGCAGTTCTTC.

V gene TRBV11-2 combines with J gene TRBJ1-4; perhaps TRBD1 as D (6 bases). Germline V gene data show CDR1 as SGHAT and CDR2 as FQNNGV. This CDR3 contains 15 residues. V was trimmed by 1 base and J by 6 bases, leaving 12 bases between them. The CDR3 DNA reads as TGTGCCAGCAGCTTAGGGGGGCGACAGGATGAAAAACTGTTTTTT. Its translation: CASSLGGRQDEKLFF.

This sequence joins TRBV5-1 and TRBJ2-1, with 14 bases fitting TRBD2. The germline CDR1 and CDR2 sequences are SGHRS and YFSETQ. V was pared by 4 bases and J by 6 bases, with 12 bases of the junction left unmatched. The CDR3 extends over 18 amino acids. This CDR3 reads CASSPSGLAGGWGNEQFF. The CDR3, as DNA: TGCGCCAGCAGCCCCTCCGGACTAGCGGGAGGTTGGGGCAATGAGCAGTTCTTC.

The gene calls are TRBV10-3 and TRBJ1-3; 8 nucleotides match TRBD1. The CDR3 extends over 15 amino acids. The germline CDR1 and CDR2 sequences are ENHRY and SYGVKD. V lost 11 bases, J lost 0 bases, and 9 bases stayed unmatched. The CDR3 coding sequence is TGTGCCGGCGGGCCAGGGGGCAACTCTGGAAACACCATATATTTT. It is translated as CAGGPGGNSGNTIYF.

The rearrangement links TRBV5-4 to TRBJ2-1; the match to TRBD2 covers 7 bases. Germline CDR1 and CDR2: SGHNT and YYREEE (reference sequence). V lost 3 bases to trimming and J lost 1 base; unmatched junction nucleotides: 10. The CDR3 is 17 residues long. Here the CDR3 reads CASSSSGGTGSYNEQFF. CDR3 in DNA: TGTGCCAGCAGCTCCTCGGGAGGTACGGGATCCTACAATGAGCAGTTCTTC.

This rearrangement joins TRBV30 to TRBJ2-6; tentative D call: TRBD1 (5 bases). The V end lost 4 bases, the J end lost 2 bases, and 12 bases lay between the germline ends. Germline values: CDR1 GTSNPN, CDR2 SVGIG (reference sequence). CDR3 length: 15 residues. The DNA for the CDR3 is TGTGCCTGGAACTTGAAGGGGCCTGGGGCCAACGTCCTGACTTTC. Translating it yields CAWNLKGPGANVLTF.

The chain employs TRBV28 and TRBJ2-7; 11 bases are a match to TRBD2. From germline, CDR1 is MDHEN and CDR2 SYDVKM. The CDR3 length is 15 residues. Unmatched junction bases numbered 6, after V lost 6 bases and J lost 2 bases. The CDR3 sequence is CASRSLSGRAYEQYF. CDR3 coding DNA: TGTGCCAGCAGGAGCCTTAGCGGGAGGGCCTACGAGCAGTACTTC.

The genes are TRBV7-2 and TRBJ2-2, with 7 bases fitting TRBD2. Germline V gives CDR1 SGHTA, CDR2 FQGNSA. The CDR3 extends over 16 amino acids. The V gene end was trimmed by 5 bases and the J gene end by 1 base; junction bases not matched to a gene: 7. CDR3 amino acids: CASSDSSGKNTGELFF. Here the CDR3 DNA reads TGTGCCAGCAGCGATTCTAGCGGAAAGAACACCGGGGAGCTGTTTTTT.

The rearrangement joins TRBV5-1 to TRBJ2-3; 7 nucleotides line up with TRBD2. The ends lost 0 bases at V and 2 bases at J; junction bases unmatched: 6. The CDR3 is 16 residues long. Germline loops: CDR1 SGHRS, CDR2 YFSETQ. The DNA of the CDR3 is TGCGCCAGCAGCTTGGAACTGGGGGGGTCCACAGATACGCAGTATTTT. Protein sequence: CASSLELGGSTDTQYF.

This chain joins TRBV11-2 and TRBJ1-5; TRBD1 aligns across 8 bases. Germline CDR1 and CDR2: SGHAT and FQNNGV. The CDR3 runs 15 residues. V lost 5 bases to trimming and J lost 3 bases; unmatched junction nucleotides: 6. CDR3 sequence reads: CASSVDRGYNQPQHF. The CDR3 coding sequence is TGTGCCAGCAGCGTTGACAGGGGTTACAATCAGCCCCAGCATTTT.

The DNA of the CDR3 is TGTGCCAGCAGCCCAAGGGGGCTGCCCTACGAGCAGTACTTC. Its translation: CASSPRGLPYEQYF. V is TRBV7-8 and J is TRBJ2-7; 7 nucleotides align to TRBD1. The V segment lost 5 bases and the J segment 2 bases; nucleotides outside the gene matches: 6. There are 14 residues in the CDR3. Germline V gives CDR1 SGHVS, CDR2 FQNEAQ.

This clone has a single count. The chain joins TRBV6-5 to TRBJ2-1; TRBD1 agrees at 7 bases. The germline V gene has CDR1 MNHEY and CDR2 SVGAGI. CDR3 length: 15 residues. V gave up 5 bases and J gave up 1 base; unmatched junction bases: 5. The CDR3 sequence: CASSGTGVSYNEQFF. CDR3 coding DNA: TGTGCCAGCAGTGGAACAGGGGTTTCCTACAATGAGCAGTTCTTC.

In its sample, this clone was seen a few times. This CDR3 is missing its conserved last phenylalanine or tryptophan, likely due to a read error. No DNA is shown, since the ends of the CDR3 on it are uncertain; the CDR3 is the one TCRdb lists. The chain combines TRBV28 with TRBJ2-7; the DNA was not compared with TRBD1, the D call given in the table. The CDR3 contains 12 residues when both ends are counted. Germline CDR1 and CDR2: MDHEN and SYDVKM. CDR3 amino acids: CASSPTGLVPRI.

CDR3 region: CASSLQGVINQPQHF. The CDR3 coding sequence is TGTGCCAGCAGTCTGCAGGGTGTTATTAATCAGCCCCAGCATTTT. This rearrangement joins TRBV5-6 to TRBJ1-5, with TRBD1 as a possible D gene (5 bases). V lost 5 bases and J lost 4, with 16 bases in between. The CDR3 extends over 15 amino acids. CDR1 and CDR2 (germline): SGHDT, YYEEEE.

The J gene is TRBJ2-1, the V gene TRBV15; 9 bases fit TRBD1. CDR1 LNHNV and CDR2 YYDKDF come from the germline V gene (reference sequence). This CDR3 has 16 amino acids. V dropped 4 bases and J dropped 2; count of bases not matched to a gene: 6. CDR3 sequence reads: CATSTMDRGTYNEQFF. The CDR3 nucleotides are TGTGCCACCAGCACCATGGACAGGGGAACCTACAATGAGCAGTTCTTC.

This chain connects TRBV4-1 to TRBJ2-3, with D unresolved. The germline V gene has CDR1 MGHRA and CDR2 YSYEKL. This CDR3 contains 15 residues. V was trimmed by 4 bases and J by 1 base, leaving 12 bases between them. CDR3 amino acids: CASSLSPTGTDTQYF. The CDR3 nucleotides are TGCGCCAGCAGCCTTTCCCCAACAGGCACAGATACGCAGTATTTT.